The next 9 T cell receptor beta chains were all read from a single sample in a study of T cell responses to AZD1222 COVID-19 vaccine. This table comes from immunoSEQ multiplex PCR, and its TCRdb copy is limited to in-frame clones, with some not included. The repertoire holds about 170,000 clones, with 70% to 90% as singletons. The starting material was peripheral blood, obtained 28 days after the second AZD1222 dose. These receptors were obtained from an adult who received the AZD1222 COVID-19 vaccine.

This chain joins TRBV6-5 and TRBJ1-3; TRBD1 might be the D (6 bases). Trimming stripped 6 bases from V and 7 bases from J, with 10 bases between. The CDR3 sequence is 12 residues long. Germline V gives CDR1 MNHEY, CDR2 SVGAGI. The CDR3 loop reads CASSSQGNTIYF. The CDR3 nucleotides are TGTGCCAGCAGCAGCCAGGGGAACACCATATATTTT.

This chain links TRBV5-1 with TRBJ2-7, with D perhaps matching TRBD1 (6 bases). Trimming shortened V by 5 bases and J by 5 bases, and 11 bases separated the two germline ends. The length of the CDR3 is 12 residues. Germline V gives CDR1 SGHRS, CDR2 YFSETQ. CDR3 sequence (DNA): TGCGCCAGCAGTTCGACAGGAAACGAGCAGTACTTC. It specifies CASSSTGNEQYF.

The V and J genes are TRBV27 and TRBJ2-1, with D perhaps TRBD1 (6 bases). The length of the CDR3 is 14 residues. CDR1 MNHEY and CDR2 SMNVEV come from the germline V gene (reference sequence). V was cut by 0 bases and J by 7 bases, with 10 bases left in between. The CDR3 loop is CASSLSGTGNEQFF. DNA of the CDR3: TGTGCCAGCAGTTTATCGGGAACAGGGAATGAGCAGTTCTTC.

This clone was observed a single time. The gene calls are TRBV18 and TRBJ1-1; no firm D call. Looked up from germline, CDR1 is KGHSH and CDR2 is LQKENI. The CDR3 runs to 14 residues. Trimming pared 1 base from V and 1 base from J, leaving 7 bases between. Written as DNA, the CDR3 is TGTGCCAGCTCACCACGAGGAGGGAACACTGAAGCTTTCTTT. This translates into CASSPRGGNTEAFF.

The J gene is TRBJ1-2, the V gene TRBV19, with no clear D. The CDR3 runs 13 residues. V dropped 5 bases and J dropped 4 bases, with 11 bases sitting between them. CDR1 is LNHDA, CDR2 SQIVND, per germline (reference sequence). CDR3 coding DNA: TGTGCCAGTAGTGTGAAACCCGGCTATGGCTACACCTTC. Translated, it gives CASSVKPGYGYTF.

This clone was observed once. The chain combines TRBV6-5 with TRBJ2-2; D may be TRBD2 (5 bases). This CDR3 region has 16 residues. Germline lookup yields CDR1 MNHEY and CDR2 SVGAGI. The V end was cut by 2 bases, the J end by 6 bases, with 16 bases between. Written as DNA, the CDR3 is TGTGCCAGCAGTTACCAGAGGGTACCCACCGCCGGGGAGCTGTTTTTT. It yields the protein CASSYQRVPTAGELFF.

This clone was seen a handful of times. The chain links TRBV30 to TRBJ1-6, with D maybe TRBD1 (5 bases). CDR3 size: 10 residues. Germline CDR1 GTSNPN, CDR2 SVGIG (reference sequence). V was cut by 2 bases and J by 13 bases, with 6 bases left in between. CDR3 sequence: CAWSQGPLHF. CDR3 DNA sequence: TGTGCCTGGAGTCAGGGCCCCCTCCACTTT.

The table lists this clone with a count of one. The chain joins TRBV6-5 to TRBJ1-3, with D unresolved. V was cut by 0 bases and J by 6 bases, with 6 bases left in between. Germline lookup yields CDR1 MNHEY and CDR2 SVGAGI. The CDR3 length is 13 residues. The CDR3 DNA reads TGTGCCAGCAGTTACTCGACCGCAAACACCATATATTTT. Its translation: CASSYSTANTIYF.

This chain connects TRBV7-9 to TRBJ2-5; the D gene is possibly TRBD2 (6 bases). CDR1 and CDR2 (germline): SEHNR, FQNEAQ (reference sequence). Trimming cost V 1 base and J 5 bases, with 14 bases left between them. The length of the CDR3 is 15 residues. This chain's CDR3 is CASSLVEGLGETQYF. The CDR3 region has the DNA TGTGCCAGCAGCTTAGTTGAGGGACTGGGGGAGACCCAGTACTTC. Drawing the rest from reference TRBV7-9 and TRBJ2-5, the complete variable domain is DTGVSQNPRHKITKRGQNVTFRCDPISEHNRLYWYRQTLGQGPEFLTYFQNEAQLEKSRLLSDRFSAERPKGSFSTLEIQRTEQGDSAMYLCASSLVEGLGETQYFGPGTRLLVL.